The entry that follows covers one T cell receptor (beta chain) sequence. Its target is not known. TCRdb re-analyzed the 5' RACE reads; it lists each CDR3 protein once, without DNA. Here the sample table reports about 150,000 distinct CDR3 sequences. The CDR3 length is 14 residues. CDR1 is KGHSH, CDR2 LQKENI, per germline. This sample was included in a study of T cells expressing NK-cell markers. Overall study findings and caveats: The contribution of dominant NKG2C+ clonotypes to CD8+ T cells in roughly six donors was about 1.0-8%. Several donors' CD3+CD56-NKG2C+ cells were dominated by the same clonotypes. It is unclear if expanded NKG2C-expressing clones target HCMV antigens.

This clonotype originated in a man between 18 and 69 years old in good health. Sequenced material: blood T cells: a sorted CD56 or NKG2C T cell subset, CD4+ or CD8+ T cells, or bulk PBMC T cells (not recorded which). The chain is built from TRBV18 and TRBJ2-1; checking the TCRdb D call of TRBD2 is not possible without DNA. This CDR3 is CASSPSGSYNEQFF.